These 11 T cell receptor beta chains were all obtained from the same sample, sequenced in a study of identical twins. TCRdb re-analysed the 5' RACE reads in MiXCR, keeping a single row per CDR3 protein. The profile shows about 500,000 distinct CDR3 sequences, around an eighth of them singletons. These data also featured in a second study, about yellow fever vaccine responses in identical twins.

Sequencing was done on a sample of CD4+ T cells sorted from blood. These receptors were taken from a woman aged 18-29 years in good health.

The V gene is TRBV7-2, the J gene TRBJ2-1; 8 bases line up with TRBD1. Trimming took 7 bases from V and 3 from J; bases not matched to a gene: 5. The CDR3 is 14 residues long. Germline V lookup: CDR1 SGHTA, CDR2 FQGNSA. The CDR3 DNA sequence: TGTGCCAGCACCGTGGACAGGGACTACAATGAGCAGTTCTTC. Amino acids: CASTVDRDYNEQFF.

The chain employs TRBV21-1 and TRBJ2-7. TRBV21-1 is flagged as a pseudogene. The CDR3 has 12 residues. The CDR3 protein is CASSKLPYEQYF. DNA of the CDR3: TGTGCCAGCAGCAAATTACCCTACGAGCAGTACTTC.

The J gene is TRBJ2-3, the V gene TRBV2; D ambiguous. V was trimmed by 6 bases and J by 12 bases, leaving 22 bases between them. Germline V CDR1 and CDR2: SNHLY, FYNNEI. The CDR3 has 14 amino acids. The DNA of the CDR3 is TGTGCCAGCAGGGCACCACGCGCACAAGGGCGACAGTATTTT. This codes for CASRAPRAQGRQYF.

The V and J genes are TRBV6-2 or TRBV6-3 and TRBJ2-3, with D possibly matching TRBD1 (6 bases). The ends were cut back, 6 bases at V and 6 bases at J, with 19 bases in the middle. CDR1 and CDR2 (germline): MNHEY, SVGEGT. This CDR3 is built from 15 residues. This chain's CDR3 is CASSGTLPTRDTQYF. The CDR3 DNA reads TGTGCCAGCAGCGGGACACTCCCAACGAGGGATACGCAGTATTTT.

The chain carries TRBV7-3 and TRBJ2-1; 7 bases fit TRBD1. This CDR3 is 13 amino acids long. Trimming removed 5 bases from V and 7 bases from J; junction bases left unmatched: 5. Germline values: CDR1 SGHTA, CDR2 FQGTGA. This chain's CDR3 is CASSNRQGNEQFF. CDR3 coding DNA: TGTGCCAGCAGCAATCGACAGGGTAATGAGCAGTTCTTC.

The CDR3 here is CASTWRGSAYNEQFF. CDR3 DNA: TGTGCCAGCACTTGGCGCGGGAGTGCCTACAATGAGCAGTTCTTC. The rearrangement links TRBV7-8 to TRBJ2-1, with 7 bases that match TRBD2. Germline V lookup: CDR1 SGHVS, CDR2 FQNEAQ. The CDR3 sequence is 15 residues long. V was clipped by 7 bases and J by 2 bases; unmatched bases: 8.

This rearrangement joins TRBV11-1 to TRBJ2-5; 7 positions agree with TRBD2. CDR1 and CDR2 from the germline V gene are SGHAT and FQDESV (reference sequence). V lost 5 bases to trimming and J lost 3 bases; unmatched junction nucleotides: 3. This CDR3 is built from 13 residues. CDR3 amino acids: CASSRGTKETQYF. CDR3 nucleotide sequence: TGTGCCAGCAGCCGCGGGACTAAAGAGACCCAGTACTTC.

In its sample, this clonotype was seen many times. This CDR3 reads CASSPTGQEKLFF. The CDR3 nucleotides are TGTGCCAGCAGTCCGACGGGACAGGAAAAACTGTTTTTT. The chain links TRBV28 to TRBJ1-4, with TRBD1 matching over 7 bases. This CDR3 has 13 residues. The J segment lost 8 bases and the V segment lost 5 bases, leaving 5 bases of the junction unmatched. Germline lookup yields CDR1 MDHEN and CDR2 SYDVKM.

In this sample, this clonotype turned up a few times. The chain uses TRBV5-1 and TRBJ1-1; D unclear. This CDR3 has 14 residues. V was clipped by 4 bases and J by 0 bases, with 10 bases between them. Germline lookup yields CDR1 SGHRS and CDR2 YFSETQ. The CDR3 is CASSLTNMNTEAFF. In DNA, the CDR3 is TGCGCCAGCAGCCTAACGAACATGAACACTGAAGCTTTCTTT.

The rearrangement links TRBV19 to TRBJ1-5; D may be TRBD1 (5 bases). CDR1 LNHDA and CDR2 SQIVND come from the germline V gene (reference sequence). V was cut by 8 bases and J by 3 bases, with 14 bases left in between. The CDR3 sequence is 14 residues long. CDR3 protein: CASRQGPYNQPQHF. As DNA, the CDR3 is TGTGCCAGTCGTCAGGGTCCCTACAATCAGCCCCAGCATTTT.

The CDR3 here is CSARGPGGFQGGHRGVEQFF. The CDR3 region has the DNA TGCAGTGCTAGAGGCCCAGGTGGCTTCCAGGGGGGGCATAGAGGGGTTGAGCAGTTCTTC. The chain couples TRBV20-1 to TRBJ2-1; D is possibly TRBD1 or TRBD2 (7 bases each). The germline gives CDR1 DFQATT, CDR2 SNEGSKA (reference sequence). Trimming pared 1 base from V and 9 bases from J, leaving 34 bases between. The CDR3 runs to 20 residues.